The 30 T cell receptor beta chains below were found in one sample sequenced in a study of shared clonotypes between healthy human individuals. Sequenced by immunoSEQ multiplex PCR; TCRdb stores in-frame clones only, minus some. Of fewer than 400,000 clones in the sample, over 65% were seen once. Sequencing was performed on memory CD4+ T cells sorted from blood. Subset denoted: CD45RA-negative fraction. The source of these receptors is a man aged 25-40 years in good health.

This clone was counted a few times. CDR3: CASSLDATPYNEQFF. The CDR3 DNA is TGCGCCAGCAGCTTGGACGCGACCCCATACAATGAGCAGTTCTTC. This chain connects TRBV5-1 to TRBJ2-1; the D is unclear. V was cut by 0 bases and J by 4 bases, with 11 bases left in between. CDR1 and CDR2 from the germline V gene are SGHRS and YFSETQ. The CDR3 has 15 amino acids.

J is TRBJ1-5 and V is TRBV29-1; 9 bases line up with TRBD1. The CDR3 contains 13 residues. J was trimmed by 3 bases and V by 7 bases; bases with no gene match: 4. Looked up from germline, CDR1 is SQVTM and CDR2 is ANQGSEA. The CDR3 region is CSAGTGYNQPQHF. CDR3 nucleotides: TGCAGCGCCGGGACAGGGTACAATCAGCCCCAGCATTTT.

The V and J genes are TRBV6-4 and TRBJ1-2, with TRBD1 matching 9 bases. CDR1 and CDR2 from the germline V gene are MRHNA and SNTAGT. V trimming: 4 bases; J trimming: 8 bases; junction bases outside the gene matches: 14. There are 16 residues in the CDR3. The CDR3 region has the DNA TGTGCCAGCAGTGCTACAGGGGGCGCCTCTCGTTCCGGCTACACCTTC. It specifies CASSATGGASRSGYTF.

The CDR3 sequence: CSVGGGGRETQYF. CDR3 in DNA: TGCAGCGTTGGAGGAGGGGGCAGGGAGACCCAGTACTTC. V gene TRBV29-1 combines with J gene TRBJ2-5, with a possible D match to TRBD1 (7 bases). CDR3 length: 13 amino acids. V gave up 4 bases and J gave up 5 bases, with 14 bases separating them. Germline CDR1 SQVTM, CDR2 ANQGSEA.

This clone was recorded a few times. The chain couples TRBV7-3 to TRBJ2-7, with TRBD1 matching 12 bases. CDR1 and CDR2 (germline): SGHTA, FQGTGA. V lost 6 bases and J lost 5; bases outside the gene matches: 8. The CDR3 contains 15 residues. CDR3 sequence: CASRNTGTGGDEQYF. The CDR3 DNA reads TGTGCCAGCAGGAATACCGGGACAGGGGGCGACGAGCAGTACTTC.

On this clone: Given the absence of the conserved phenylalanine or tryptophan at the CDR3 end, a read error is likely. No DNA is shown, since the ends of the CDR3 on it are uncertain; the CDR3 is the one TCRdb lists. The CDR3 loop is CASSPRTGASISA. The rearrangement joins TRBV28 to TRBJ1-1; the table names TRBD1, a call not compared with the DNA. Looked up from germline, CDR1 is MDHEN and CDR2 is SYDVKM. The CDR3 is 13 residues long, ends included.

The chain couples TRBV7-2 to TRBJ2-1; TRBD2 matches at 13 bases. Germline trimming cut 5 bases from V and 5 bases from J; bases unmatched to any gene: 6. CDR3 length: 16 amino acids. The V gene's germline CDR1 is SGHTA and CDR2 FQGNSA. The DNA for the CDR3 is TGTGCCAGCAGCGGGCAGGGACTAGCGGGACACAATGAGCAGTTCTTC. This gives the protein CASSGQGLAGHNEQFF. Complete variable domain (other parts from reference TRBV7-2 and TRBJ2-1): GAGVSQSPSNKVTEKGKDVELRCDPISGHTALYWYRQSLGQGLEFLIYFQGNSAPDKSGLPSDRFSAERTGGSVSTLTIQRTQQEDSAVYLCASSGQGLAGHNEQFFGPGTRLTVL.

This sequence joins TRBV7-9 and TRBJ1-1; D may be TRBD1 (5 bases). With 2 bases removed from V and 1 base from J, the gap between germline ends came to 14 bases. In germline, CDR1 is SEHNR, CDR2 FQNEAQ (reference sequence). There are 16 residues in the CDR3. The CDR3 nucleotides are TGTGCCAGCAGCTTAATTTGGGGCGCGAAGAACACTGAAGCTTTCTTT. Its protein is CASSLIWGAKNTEAFF.

The chain employs TRBV9 and TRBJ2-6; 9 bases agree with TRBD2. The CDR3 length is 20 residues. After removal of 4 bases from V and 2 bases from J, the junction contained 16 bases not matched to a gene. CDR1 SGDLS and CDR2 YYNGEE come from the germline V gene. CDR3 DNA: TGTGCCAGCAGCCTCCGGGGTGCTAGCGGGGCCAGTGCTGGGGCCAACGTCCTGACTTTC. Translation gives CASSLRGASGASAGANVLTF.

CDR3 nucleotide sequence: TGTGCCAGCAGGGACGGGAGGGCCGACTACGAGCAGTACTTC. Amino acid sequence: CASRDGRADYEQYF. The rearrangement uses TRBV2 and TRBJ2-7; 8 bases line up with TRBD2. This CDR3 comprises 14 residues. Germline V CDR1 and CDR2: SNHLY, FYNNEI. V lost 6 bases and J lost 3; bases outside the gene matches: 7.

The V and J genes are TRBV14 and TRBJ1-2; 9 bases are a match to TRBD1. The CDR3 extends over 15 amino acids. Germline trimming cut 1 base from V and 10 bases from J; bases unmatched to any gene: 10. Germline V gene data show CDR1 as SGHDN and CDR2 as FVKESK. CDR3 sequence reads: CASSQVGTGLRAYTF. The CDR3 bases are TGTGCCAGCAGCCAAGTGGGGACAGGGTTACGTGCCTACACCTTC.

The V and J genes are TRBV5-1 and TRBJ1-3; 7 nucleotides match TRBD1. From germline, CDR1 is SGHRS and CDR2 YFSETQ. The CDR3 totals 15 residues. The V and J ends lost 3 bases and 4 bases, in that order; junction bases with no gene match: 7. CDR3 loop: CASSSTGRSGNTIYF. In nucleotides, the CDR3 is TGCGCCAGCAGCTCGACAGGGCGATCCGGAAACACCATATATTTT.

The CDR3 region has the DNA TGTGCCAGCAGTCCCCTGACTGAATTATACGAGCAGTACTTC. As protein: CASSPLTELYEQYF. V usage is TRBV28 and J usage is TRBJ2-7; D gene uncertain. Trimming removed 5 bases at V and 4 bases at J, with 15 bases between. The germline gives CDR1 MDHEN, CDR2 SYDVKM. This CDR3 region has 14 residues.

This chain joins TRBV5-8 and TRBJ2-1; D possibly corresponds to TRBD2 (6 bases). Trimming took off 2 bases at V and 0 bases at J, with 15 bases between the two ends. Germline lookup yields CDR1 SGHTS and CDR2 YDEGEE. The CDR3 is 17 amino acids. Here the CDR3 reads CASSLDRAGRSYNEQFF. CDR3 DNA: TGTGCCAGCAGCTTAGATCGAGCGGGCCGCTCCTACAATGAGCAGTTCTTC.

The rearrangement joins TRBV6-1 to TRBJ1-2; unclear D gene. Per germline, CDR1 MNHNS and CDR2 SASEGT. V shed 6 bases and J shed 2 bases, with 10 bases lying between them. The CDR3 length is 13 residues. The CDR3: CASRIHPNYGYTF. DNA of the CDR3: TGTGCCAGCAGAATACACCCCAACTATGGCTACACCTTC.

The chain carries TRBV29-1 and TRBJ1-1, with D possibly matching TRBD1 (6 bases). This CDR3 is built from 12 residues. Germline CDR1 SQVTM, CDR2 ANQGSEA. Trimming removed 7 bases from V and 7 bases from J, with 16 bases in between. CDR3 region: CSGQRKQGEAFF. The CDR3 bases are TGCAGCGGACAAAGGAAACAGGGTGAAGCTTTCTTT.

The rearrangement uses TRBV4-2 and TRBJ2-1; D ambiguous. V lost 4 bases and J 7 bases, leaving 8 bases between the germline ends. This CDR3 has 12 amino acids. CDR1 and CDR2 from the germline V gene are LGHNA and YNFKEQ. CDR3 sequence reads: CASSLAANEQFF. The CDR3, as DNA: TGTGCCAGCAGCCTGGCGGCGAATGAGCAGTTCTTC.

The chain carries TRBV30 and TRBJ1-3; weak D call: TRBD1 (5 bases). Trimming left V 0 bases short and J 4 bases short, with 13 bases between. The CDR3 runs 15 residues. Per germline, CDR1 GTSNPN and CDR2 SVGIG (reference sequence). CDR3 in DNA: TGTGCCTGGAGTGTAGGAGGCAGGGTCGGAAACACCATATATTTT. Protein product: CAWSVGGRVGNTIYF.

The V gene is TRBV7-2, the J gene TRBJ1-5; D is uncertain. The V and J ends lost 1 base and 0 bases respectively, with 7 bases between them. Looked up from germline, CDR1 is SGHTA and CDR2 is FQGNSA. This CDR3 is 15 amino acids long. The CDR3 DNA is TGTGCCAGCAGCTTAGAAGGATATAGCAATCAGCCCCAGCATTTT. Translating gives CASSLEGYSNQPQHF.

The V and J genes are TRBV6-6 and TRBJ1-4, with 7 bases aligning to TRBD1. The V gene's germline CDR1 is MNHNY and CDR2 SVGAGI (reference sequence). The trim removed 0 bases at V and 4 bases at J, leaving 2 bases unmatched. This CDR3 spans 15 amino acids. CDR3 residues: CASSYSGQNNEKLFF. The CDR3 bases are TGTGCCAGCAGTTACTCGGGACAGAATAATGAAAAACTGTTTTTT.

The chain recombines TRBV19 with TRBJ2-3, with TRBD1 matching 8 bases. CDR1 and CDR2 from the germline V gene are LNHDA and SQIVND (reference sequence). CDR3 size: 15 residues. After removal of 6 bases from V and 5 bases from J, the junction contained 10 bases not matched to a gene. The CDR3 DNA sequence: TGTGCCAGTAGATTCCGGACAGGGCTACTAGATACGCAGTATTTT. This codes for CASRFRTGLLDTQYF.

This chain uses TRBV14 with TRBJ1-1; the D gene is possibly TRBD1 (6 bases). The CDR3 is 15 residues long. CDR1 and CDR2 (germline): SGHDN, FVKESK. Trimming stripped 3 bases from V and 6 bases from J, with 17 bases between. DNA for the CDR3: TGTGCCAGCAGCCACTTCAGGGGATTTCCGTCTGAAGCTTTCTTT. Translated: CASSHFRGFPSEAFF.

Here the CDR3 reads CASSTTSTDTQYF. DNA of the CDR3: TGTGCCAGCAGTACTACTAGCACAGATACGCAGTATTTT. V is TRBV6-6 and J is TRBJ2-3; D gene ambiguous. The germline V gene has CDR1 MNHNY and CDR2 SVGAGI (reference sequence). This CDR3 contains 13 residues. The V end was cut by 5 bases, the J end by 0 bases, with 6 bases between.

The chain is built from TRBV18 and TRBJ2-6; D call uncertain. The CDR3 is 14 residues long. V was cut by 5 bases and J by 1 base, with 6 bases left in between. CDR1 and CDR2 (germline): KGHSH, LQKENI. DNA of the CDR3: TGTGCCAGCTCATTTCAGTCTGGGGCCAACGTCCTGACTTTC. Protein: CASSFQSGANVLTF.

The V gene is TRBV7-9, the J gene TRBJ2-1; 13 nucleotides match TRBD2. Germline trimming cut 5 bases from V and 8 bases from J; bases unmatched to any gene: 6. From germline, CDR1 is SEHNR and CDR2 FQNEAQ (reference sequence). CDR3 length: 15 amino acids. The CDR3 is CASSDRTSGSHEQFF. For the CDR3, the DNA is TGTGCCAGCAGCGACCGGACTAGCGGGAGCCATGAGCAGTTCTTC.

The chain uses TRBV9 and TRBJ2-7, with a weak D call TRBD1 (5 bases). Per the germline V gene, CDR1 is SGDLS and CDR2 is YYNGEE. CDR3 length equals 15 residues. With 3 bases removed from V and 7 bases from J, the gap between germline ends came to 20 bases. CDR3 amino acids: CASSARGAPPAEQYF. Here the CDR3 DNA reads TGTGCCAGCAGCGCCCGTGGGGCACCCCCGGCGGAGCAGTACTTC. Using reference TRBV9 and TRBJ2-7 for the parts outside the CDR3, the full variable domain is DSGVTQTPKHLITATGQRVTLRCSPRSGDLSVYWYQQSLDQGLQFLIQYYNGEERAKGNILERFSAQQFPDLHSELNLSSLELGDSALYFCASSARGAPPAEQYFGPGTRLTVT.

The chain is built from TRBV27 and TRBJ2-5; 9 bases are a match to TRBD1. The V segment lost 5 bases and the J segment 2 bases; nucleotides outside the gene matches: 6. The CDR3 contains 15 residues. CDR1 is MNHEY and CDR2 is SMNVEV in the germline V gene (reference sequence). CDR3 sequence reads: CASSQDRGPQETQYF. The CDR3 DNA is TGTGCCAGCAGTCAGGACAGGGGTCCGCAAGAGACCCAGTACTTC.

The chain joins TRBV2 to TRBJ2-1; 8 bases align to TRBD2. This CDR3 has 14 residues. J gave up 6 bases and V 4 bases, and 5 bases lay outside the gene matches. Germline CDR1 and CDR2: SNHLY and FYNNEI. The CDR3 spells CASSGGLVFNEQFF. CDR3 DNA: TGTGCCAGCAGTGGGGGACTAGTTTTCAATGAGCAGTTCTTC.

The chain is built from TRBV9 and TRBJ2-5; 10 bases are a match to TRBD2. With V trimmed by 0 bases and J by 5 bases, 7 bases remained unmatched. Germline V gene data show CDR1 as SGDLS and CDR2 as YYNGEE. The CDR3 is made up of 16 amino acids. The CDR3 DNA reads as TGTGCCAGCAGCGTAGGTATAGCGGGAGGTCGGGAGACCCAGTACTTC. Translated: CASSVGIAGGRETQYF.

In its sample, this clone was seen a few times. The chain combines TRBV5-1 with TRBJ2-4; TRBD1 aligns across 7 bases. V was pared by 4 bases and J by 2 bases, with 15 bases of the junction left unmatched. The CDR3 has 18 amino acids. Germline V gives CDR1 SGHRS, CDR2 YFSETQ. Written as DNA, the CDR3 is TGCGCCAGCAGCCTAGGCGACAATGCAGGGGGTTCCAAAAACATTCAGTACTTC. Translation: CASSLGDNAGGSKNIQYF.